The 25 T cell receptor beta chains below come from one sample, sequenced in a study of blood T cell repertoires in COVID-19. Clones were read by immunoSEQ multiplex PCR, and TCRdb kept only the in-frame ones, dropping some. The top ten clones hold 2.3% of a sample with roughly 250,000 clones, about 87% of them seen once. Sequencing input: peripheral blood. The receptor set was obtained from a woman in her fifties or sixties with acute or convalescent COVID-19.

The chain uses TRBV10-3 and TRBJ2-1, with 9 bases that match TRBD2. Germline CDR1 reads ENHRY; CDR2 reads SYGVKD. The V gene end was trimmed by 8 bases and the J gene end by 5 bases; junction bases not matched to a gene: 13. The CDR3 length is 16 residues. DNA for the CDR3: TGTGCCATCGCGAGGCCGGCGGGAGGGCCAAACAATGAGCAGTTCTTC. Translating gives CAIARPAGGPNNEQFF.

V is TRBV28 and J is TRBJ2-5, with 7 positions matching TRBD1. Germline loops: CDR1 MDHEN, CDR2 SYDVKM. The CDR3 covers 16 residues. With V trimmed by 5 bases and J by 4 bases, 13 bases remained unmatched. CDR3: CASSLNPTGVGETQYF. CDR3 bases: TGTGCCAGCAGTCTCAACCCCACAGGGGTCGGAGAGACCCAGTACTTC.

The chain is built from TRBV19 and TRBJ2-3, with 7 bases matching TRBD1. Trimming at V came to 6 bases and at J to 6 bases, leaving 21 bases not matched to a gene. CDR1 LNHDA and CDR2 SQIVND come from the germline V gene (reference sequence). The CDR3 loop spans 18 amino acids. The CDR3 here is CASSTPGTVVVRADTQYF. The CDR3 nucleotides read TGTGCCAGTAGCACCCCGGGGACAGTCGTTGTCCGGGCGGATACGCAGTATTTT.

This sequence joins TRBV18 and TRBJ2-1; 13 bases align to TRBD2. The V gene's germline CDR1 is KGHSH and CDR2 LQKENI. The CDR3 contains 14 residues. The ends lost 5 bases at V and 9 bases at J; junction bases unmatched: 4. The CDR3 DNA reads TGTGCCAGCTCAGGACTAGCGGGAGCGGTTGAGCAGTTCTTC. Encoded protein: CASSGLAGAVEQFF.

The chain carries TRBV10-3 and TRBJ2-7, with D maybe TRBD1 (6 bases). Trimming pared 7 bases from V and 0 bases from J, leaving 16 bases between. The CDR3 is made up of 15 amino acids. The germline V gene has CDR1 ENHRY and CDR2 SYGVKD. The CDR3 DNA reads as TGTGCCATCATTGGGACACCTCGAGGCTCCTACGAGCAGTACTTC. This sequence encodes CAIIGTPRGSYEQYF.

This chain links TRBV9 with TRBJ1-1; 8 bases are a match to TRBD1. Germline V gives CDR1 SGDLS, CDR2 YYNGEE. The CDR3 length is 16 residues. J was trimmed by 0 bases and V by 0 bases; bases with no gene match: 4. Written as DNA, the CDR3 is TGTGCCAGCAGCGTAGGGACAGGGTCTATGAACACTGAAGCTTTCTTT. Its protein is CASSVGTGSMNTEAFF.

The rearrangement joins TRBV7-8 to TRBJ2-7; perhaps TRBD2 as D (5 bases). V dropped 1 base and J dropped 2 bases, with 21 bases sitting between them. The CDR3 is 18 residues long. Germline V lookup: CDR1 SGHVS, CDR2 FQNEAQ. The CDR3 nucleotides read TGTGCCAGCAGCTTAGTGGTCTCCCTCGGAAGCGGAGCCTACGAGCAGTACTTC. This translates into CASSLVVSLGSGAYEQYF.

As to this clone: One junction end does not reproduce the germline sequence, and a read error may be involved. The chain joins TRBV7-2 to TRBJ1-1, with TRBD1 as a possible D gene (5 bases). The CDR3 totals 14 residues. Looked up from germline, CDR1 is SGHTA and CDR2 is FQGNSA. CDR3: CASSLVGRGAEAFF. The CDR3 DNA is TGTGCCAGCAGTTTAGTGGGGAGGGGAGCTGAAGCTTTCTTT.

The J gene is TRBJ2-3, the V gene TRBV7-2; D is uncertain. This CDR3 contains 14 residues. Between the trimmed V and J ends, which lost 1 base and 3 bases, there was a span of 8 bases. The germline V gene has CDR1 SGHTA and CDR2 FQGNSA. CDR3: CASSLGPLTDTQYF. The CDR3 DNA follows: TGTGCCAGCAGCTTAGGGCCCCTTACAGATACGCAGTATTTT.

For this clone: The same CDR3 is also encoded by other DNA sequences in this sample. This chain joins TRBV7-3 and TRBJ2-1; TRBD2 agrees at 9 bases. CDR3 size: 15 residues. V lost 5 bases to trimming and J lost 3 bases; unmatched junction nucleotides: 5. In germline, CDR1 is SGHTA, CDR2 FQGTGA. The chain's CDR3 is CASSLTSGDYNEQFF. CDR3 bases: TGTGCCAGCAGCCTGACTAGCGGAGACTACAATGAGCAGTTCTTC.

This clone came up once. This chain links TRBV6-2 or TRBV6-3 with TRBJ1-5; possible D gene TRBD1, 6 bases. Germline lookup yields CDR1 MNHEY and CDR2 SVGEGT. V lost 5 bases and J lost 0, with 11 bases in between. The CDR3 length is 15 residues. In nucleotides, the CDR3 is TGTGCCAGCAGTCACAGGGAAAATAGCAATCAGCCCCAGCATTTT. This sequence encodes CASSHRENSNQPQHF.

V usage is TRBV11-2 and J usage is TRBJ1-3; 9 bases are a match to TRBD1. Germline V gene sequence: CDR1 SGHAT, CDR2 FQNNGV. This CDR3 has 16 residues. V gave up 2 bases and J gave up 0 bases; unmatched junction bases: 2. The CDR3 here is CASSLTGGPSGNTIYF. The DNA of the CDR3 is TGTGCCAGCAGCTTAACAGGGGGCCCCTCTGGAAACACCATATATTTT.

V gene TRBV29-1 combines with J gene TRBJ1-4; D is possibly TRBD1 (6 bases). V was cut by 7 bases and J by 0 bases, with 18 bases left in between. The CDR3 contains 16 residues. Germline CDR1 SQVTM, CDR2 ANQGSEA. The CDR3 DNA reads as TGCAGCGCCGAGGGGGGGGTTTCTTCAACTAATGAAAAACTGTTTTTT. Translated, it gives CSAEGGVSSTNEKLFF.

V is TRBV6-5 and J is TRBJ2-7, with a weak D call TRBD1 (6 bases). The CDR3 consists of 14 residues. V gave up 5 bases and J gave up 5 bases, with 16 bases separating them. CDR1 and CDR2 (germline): MNHEY, SVGAGI. The CDR3 is CASSPGTTRNEQYF. The CDR3 region has the DNA TGTGCCAGCAGTCCCGGGACAACGAGGAACGAGCAGTACTTC.

V and J are TRBV19 and TRBJ1-1; D uncertain. Per germline, CDR1 LNHDA and CDR2 SQIVND (reference sequence). Trimming removed 0 bases at V and 2 bases at J, with 10 bases between. The CDR3 is 15 amino acids. This CDR3 reads CASSIDLEINTEAFF. The CDR3 nucleotides read TGTGCCAGTAGTATAGATCTCGAGATCAACACTGAAGCTTTCTTT. Combining the CDR3 with reference TRBV19 and TRBJ1-1 gives the whole variable domain DGGITQSPKYLFRKEGQNVTLSCEQNLNHDAMYWYRQDPGQGLRLIYYSQIVNDFQKGDIAEGYSVSREKKESFPLTVTSAQKNPTAFYLCASSIDLEINTEAFFGQGTRLTVV.

With regard to this clone: This specimen includes other DNA sequences encoding the same CDR3. The gene calls are TRBV2 and TRBJ1-4; 12 bases are a match to TRBD1. CDR3 size: 14 residues. Germline assignment: CDR1 SNHLY and CDR2 FYNNEI. The ends lost 6 bases at V and 8 bases at J; junction bases unmatched: 4. CDR3 sequence: CASRAGTGGEKLFF. CDR3 sequence (DNA): TGTGCCAGCAGGGCCGGGACAGGGGGCGAAAAACTGTTTTTT.

The chain carries TRBV25-1 and TRBJ1-5, with 7 bases identical to TRBD1. This CDR3 is 15 amino acids long. The germline gives CDR1 MGHDK, CDR2 SYGVNS. V trimming: 3 bases; J trimming: 5 bases; junction bases outside the gene matches: 7. The CDR3 spells CASSELDREDQPQHF. In DNA, the CDR3 is TGTGCCAGCAGTGAGCTCGACAGGGAAGATCAGCCCCAGCATTTT.

In DNA form, the CDR3 reads TGTGCCAGCACCGAGACCGGGACTAAGAGCGGGGAGCTGTTTTTT. This sequence encodes CASTETGTKSGELFF. This chain uses TRBV28 with TRBJ2-2; 7 bases align to TRBD2. Germline V gene data show CDR1 as MDHEN and CDR2 as SYDVKM. The CDR3 loop spans 15 amino acids. The V gene end was trimmed by 7 bases and the J gene end by 7 bases; junction bases not matched to a gene: 12.

Here the CDR3 reads CASSLPGTSDQPQHF. The CDR3 bases are TGTGCCAGTAGTCTGCCGGGGACTTCGGATCAGCCCCAGCATTTT. J is TRBJ1-5 and V is TRBV19; perhaps TRBD1 as D (5 bases). V dropped 5 bases and J dropped 5 bases, with 16 bases sitting between them. CDR3 size: 15 residues. Germline V gives CDR1 LNHDA, CDR2 SQIVND (reference sequence).

The genes are TRBV9 and TRBJ2-3, with TRBD2 identical over 8 bases. Germline V gene lookup returns CDR1 SGDLS and CDR2 YYNGEE. V shed 1 base, J shed 4 bases, and the junction held 5 bases outside the gene matches. CDR3 size: 15 residues. CDR3 amino acids: CASSVSGTRADTQYF. The CDR3 DNA reads TGTGCCAGCAGCGTATCAGGGACTAGAGCAGATACGCAGTATTTT.

The chain joins TRBV7-3 to TRBJ1-6; 7 nucleotides match TRBD1. V lost 2 bases, J lost 11 bases, and 3 bases stayed unmatched. The CDR3 extends over 13 amino acids. Germline V lookup: CDR1 SGHTA, CDR2 FQGTGA. The DNA of the CDR3 is TGTGCCAGCAGCTTATCCCAGGGGGCACCCCTCCACTTT. It codes for CASSLSQGAPLHF.

This chain links TRBV11-3 with TRBJ2-1; 7 nucleotides align to TRBD2. Looked up from germline, CDR1 is SGHNT and CDR2 is YENEEA. The CDR3 length is 16 residues. Unmatched junction bases numbered 8, after V lost 4 bases and J lost 2 bases. CDR3: CASSSGERGAYNEQFF. CDR3 in DNA: TGTGCCAGCAGCTCCGGGGAGCGGGGTGCCTACAATGAGCAGTTCTTC. The full variable domain, rest sourced from reference TRBV11-3 and TRBJ2-1, is EAGVVQSPRYKIIEKKQPVAFWCNPISGHNTLYWYLQNLGQGPELLIRYENEEAVDDSQLPKDRFSAERLKGVDSTLKIQPAELGDSAVYLCASSSGERGAYNEQFFGPGTRLTVL.

This clone was counted ten times or more. The CDR3 region has the DNA TGTGCCAGCAGCTTAACGGGGGTCTCTGGAAACACCATATATTTT. The encoded protein is CASSLTGVSGNTIYF. The V and J genes are TRBV7-9 and TRBJ1-3; a possible D gene is TRBD1 (5 bases). CDR3 length equals 15 residues. Germline V gives CDR1 SEHNR, CDR2 FQNEAQ (reference sequence). V lost 2 bases and J lost 0, with 8 bases in between.

The V gene is TRBV7-6, the J gene TRBJ2-6, with 8 bases lining up with TRBD1. Germline trimming cut 5 bases from V and 4 bases from J; bases unmatched to any gene: 16. CDR1 SGHVS and CDR2 FNYEAQ come from the germline V gene. The CDR3 has 19 residues. CDR3 DNA: TGTGCCAGCAGCCTCCGGGACAGGTGGCGGGCTGAGGGGGCCAACGTCCTGACTTTC. It specifies CASSLRDRWRAEGANVLTF.

The J gene is TRBJ2-1, the V gene TRBV5-1, with D possibly being TRBD1 (6 bases). The germline V gene encodes CDR1 SGHRS and CDR2 YFSETQ. V dropped 6 bases and J dropped 4 bases, with 17 bases sitting between them. This CDR3 has 15 amino acids. The CDR3 coding sequence is TGCGCCAGCATCCCAGAACCGGGGACATACAATGAGCAGTTCTTC. Its translation: CASIPEPGTYNEQFF. Full variable domain (rest looked up from reference TRBV5-1 and TRBJ2-1): KAGVTQTPRYLIKTRGQQVTLSCSPISGHRSVSWYQQTPGQGLQFLFEYFSETQRNKGNFPGRFSGRQFSNSRSEMNVSTLELGDSALYLCASIPEPGTYNEQFFGPGTRLTVL.